Listed here are 9 T cell receptor beta chains from one sample, sequenced in a study of T cells in Graves' hyperthyroidism and ophthalmopathy. TCR beta CDR3 regions were amplified from RNA transcripts. Primed by the HTBI set, a first-round RT-PCR was run on the TCR CDR3. TCRdb re-called the multiplex PCR reads through MiXCR, storing one row per CDR3 protein. The sample lists fewer than 450,000 distinct CDR3 sequences, approximately 17% occurring once. The sequenced material came from blood. The receptors shown here come from a man younger than 30 with Graves' ophthalmopathy.

This clonotype was counted many times. The chain uses TRBV4-1 and TRBJ2-3; no clear D. In germline, CDR1 is MGHRA, CDR2 YSYEKL. Trimming cost V 3 bases and J 9 bases, with 7 bases left between them. The CDR3 runs to 11 residues. CDR3 sequence: CASSQAWTQYF. Here the CDR3 DNA reads TGCGCCAGCAGCCAGGCTTGGACGCAGTATTTT.

This clonotype was seen only once. A much larger clone is a single base away; this may be a read error. This chain links TRBV5-1 with TRBJ2-1, with 13 nucleotides matching TRBD2. This CDR3 is built from 18 residues. Germline loops: CDR1 SGHRS, CDR2 YFSETQ. V shed 3 bases, J shed 4 bases, and the junction held 10 bases outside the gene matches. The CDR3 sequence: CASSSGLAGVSPYNEQFF. The CDR3 coding sequence is TGCGCCAGCAGCTCAGGACTAGCGGGGGTGAGCCCTTACAATGAGCAGTTCTTC.

The V and J genes are TRBV5-1 and TRBJ2-2; 8 nucleotides agree with TRBD1. This CDR3 comprises 16 residues. Germline trimming cut 4 bases from V and 2 bases from J; bases unmatched to any gene: 7. Germline V gene data show CDR1 as SGHRS and CDR2 as YFSETQ. The CDR3 region is CASSADRGVNTGELFF. CDR3 sequence (DNA): TGCGCCAGCAGCGCCGACAGGGGCGTTAACACCGGGGAGCTGTTTTTT.

The chain carries TRBV12-3 or TRBV12-4 and TRBJ2-7; TRBD1 agrees at 8 bases. The CDR3 runs to 14 residues. V gave up 6 bases and J gave up 2 bases; unmatched junction bases: 6. The CDR3 spells CASRIQGVTYEQYF. In DNA, the CDR3 is TGTGCCAGCAGGATACAGGGGGTTACCTACGAGCAGTACTTC.

J is TRBJ2-1 and V is TRBV15; D is ambiguous. Deletions cut 2 bases from V and 7 bases from J, with 9 bases between. Germline assignment: CDR1 LNHNV and CDR2 YYDKDF (reference sequence). The CDR3 length is 13 residues. CDR3 protein: CATSRTFENEQFF. The CDR3 DNA follows: TGTGCCACCAGCAGAACCTTTGAAAATGAGCAGTTCTTC.

This clonotype was picked up a small number of times. The gene calls are TRBV18 and TRBJ1-1, with a possible D match to TRBD1 (5 bases). Germline lookup yields CDR1 KGHSH and CDR2 LQKENI. The CDR3 is 13 residues long. Trimming removed 8 bases at V and 7 bases at J, with 17 bases between. This CDR3 is CASGQGPEVEAFF. In DNA, the CDR3 is TGTGCCAGCGGGCAGGGACCTGAGGTTGAAGCTTTCTTT.

This clonotype was found many times. The V gene is TRBV7-9, the J gene TRBJ2-3; D tentatively reads TRBD1 or TRBD2 (5 bases each). CDR1 is SEHNR and CDR2 is FQNEAQ in the germline V gene (reference sequence). CDR3 length equals 15 residues. V dropped 10 bases and J dropped 4 bases, with 21 bases sitting between them. CDR3 sequence reads: CAINGAGPGADTQYF. In nucleotides, the CDR3 is TGTGCCATCAATGGGGCGGGCCCCGGCGCAGATACGCAGTATTTT.

This clonotype showed up many times. The chain recombines TRBV2 with TRBJ1-3, with D tentatively TRBD1 (5 bases). CDR1 and CDR2 from the germline V gene are SNHLY and FYNNEI. V was shortened by 9 bases and J by 0 bases, with 15 bases between the two germline ends. The CDR3 runs 15 residues. The CDR3: CASPDDRPSGNTIYF. CDR3 bases: TGTGCCAGTCCAGATGACAGACCCTCTGGAAACACCATATATTTT. Looking up the rest from reference TRBV2 and TRBJ1-3 gives the full variable domain: EPEVTQTPSHQVTQMGQEVILRCVPISNHLYFYWYRQILGQKVEFLVSFYNNEISEKSEIFDDQFSVERPDGSNFTLKIRSTKLEDSAMYFCASPDDRPSGNTIYFGEGSWLTVV.

This clonotype has just a few counts. The chain links TRBV7-2 to TRBJ2-5; 8 nucleotides agree with TRBD2. Per the germline V gene, CDR1 is SGHTA and CDR2 is FQGNSA. The CDR3 runs 18 residues. J lost 1 base, V lost 5 bases, and 15 bases had no gene match. The chain's CDR3 is CASSITAGARGGQETQYF. The CDR3 DNA follows: TGTGCCAGCAGCATTACAGCAGGGGCACGGGGGGGCCAAGAGACCCAGTACTTC.